A single sample gave rise to the 24 T cell receptor beta chains below, sequenced in a study of blood T cell repertoires in COVID-19. TCRdb keeps only in-frame clones here, not all; method: immunoSEQ multiplex PCR. The table has a few hundred thousand clones, about 79% seen once. Sequenced material: peripheral blood. The receptors here all came from a man in his forties or fifties who had recovered from COVID-19.

This chain links TRBV13 with TRBJ2-3; 7 positions agree with TRBD2. Trimming removed 2 bases from V and 2 bases from J; junction bases left unmatched: 4. The CDR3 is 15 residues long. Looked up from germline, CDR1 is PRHDT and CDR2 is FYEKMQ (reference sequence). This CDR3 reads CASSLPLADTDTQYF. The DNA of the CDR3 is TGTGCCAGCAGCTTACCCCTAGCGGACACAGATACGCAGTATTTT.

The chain carries TRBV5-1 and TRBJ2-1, with D perhaps TRBD2 (5 bases). The V gene lost 3 bases and the J gene lost 0 bases, with 16 bases spanning the gap. CDR1 is SGHRS, CDR2 YFSETQ, per germline. The CDR3 is made up of 17 amino acids. The CDR3: CASSSTPSGNSYNEQFF. CDR3 DNA sequence: TGCGCCAGCAGCTCAACCCCGAGCGGAAACTCCTACAATGAGCAGTTCTTC.

The chain employs TRBV1 and TRBJ2-3; the D call of TRBD2 is as the table states it, not checked on the DNA. TRBV1 is listed as a pseudogene. The CDR3 sequence is 14 residues long. DNA of the CDR3: TGCACCAGCAGCCCCGAGCGGGGGGAAGATACGCAGTATTTT. Its translation: CTSSPERGEDTQYF.

The chain combines TRBV29-1 with TRBJ2-5; D is possibly TRBD1 (6 bases). Trimming took off 4 bases at V and 5 bases at J, with 17 bases between the two ends. Germline values: CDR1 SQVTM, CDR2 ANQGSEA. This CDR3 has 14 amino acids. In DNA form, the CDR3 reads TGCAGCGTTGCCCCCGACAGGATGAGGGAGACCCAGTACTTC. It translates to CSVAPDRMRETQYF.

With regard to this clone: This same CDR3 is encoded by further DNA sequences in the sample. The chain uses TRBV6-5 and TRBJ1-5, with D perhaps TRBD1 (6 bases). With 5 bases removed from V and 6 bases from J, the gap between germline ends came to 11 bases. The CDR3 has 13 amino acids. Germline V lookup: CDR1 MNHEY, CDR2 SVGAGI. The CDR3 nucleotides read TGTGCCAGCAGTAGGGGGAGGGGTCAGCCCCAGCATTTT. Translated, it gives CASSRGRGQPQHF.

The chain is built from TRBV7-2 and TRBJ1-1; D not certain. Germline loops: CDR1 SGHTA, CDR2 FQGNSA. The CDR3 spans 14 residues. V lost 2 bases and J 3 bases, leaving 10 bases between the germline ends. CDR3 in DNA: TGTGCCAGCAGCTTACGGGATACCTACACTGAAGCTTTCTTT. This gives the protein CASSLRDTYTEAFF.

V is TRBV30 and J is TRBJ1-2; 9 nucleotides match TRBD1. The CDR3 has 15 residues. V was pared by 0 bases and J by 4 bases, with 6 bases of the junction left unmatched. The germline CDR1 and CDR2 sequences are GTSNPN and SVGIG (reference sequence). CDR3 sequence: CAWSVKGQGFYGYTF. As DNA, the CDR3 is TGTGCCTGGAGTGTTAAGGGACAGGGATTCTATGGCTACACCTTC.

This clone appeared a few times. This rearrangement joins TRBV7-2 to TRBJ2-3; 11 bases line up with TRBD2. Germline-derived CDR1 and CDR2 are SGHTA and FQGNSA. The V segment lost 1 base and the J segment 3 bases; nucleotides outside the gene matches: 3. This CDR3 has 16 residues. DNA of the CDR3: TGTGCCAGCAGCTTAGGCCTAGCGGGGGGTACAGATACGCAGTATTTT. Translating it yields CASSLGLAGGTDTQYF.

This clone was detected only once. This rearrangement joins TRBV24-1 to TRBJ2-2; 8 bases are a match to TRBD2. Germline V CDR1 and CDR2: KGHDR, SFDVKD. V lost 1 base to trimming and J lost 4 bases; unmatched junction nucleotides: 7. The CDR3 runs 17 residues. CDR3 loop: CATSDFSGGAGTGELFF. The CDR3 DNA reads as TGTGCCACCAGTGATTTTTCGGGGGGGGCCGGCACCGGGGAGCTGTTTTTT.

The chain employs TRBV2 and TRBJ2-5; 12 bases are a match to TRBD2. In germline, CDR1 is SNHLY, CDR2 FYNNEI. Trimming removed 4 bases from V and 7 bases from J; junction bases left unmatched: 4. The CDR3 sequence is 14 residues long. The CDR3 is CASSGLAGDATQYF. The CDR3 DNA reads TGTGCCAGCAGTGGACTAGCGGGGGATGCGACCCAGTACTTC. Based on the CDR3 plus reference TRBV2 and TRBJ2-5, the full variable domain is EPEVTQTPSHQVTQMGQEVILRCVPISNHLYFYWYRQILGQKVEFLVSFYNNEISEKSEIFDDQFSVERPDGSNFTLKIRSTKLEDSAMYFCASSGLAGDATQYFGPGTRLLVL.

This clone appeared once. V and J are TRBV4-3 and TRBJ2-7, with TRBD1 identical over 10 bases. Germline assignment: CDR1 LGHNA and CDR2 YSLEER. The length of the CDR3 is 15 residues. V was clipped by 0 bases and J by 5 bases; unmatched bases: 4. CDR3 DNA sequence: TGCGCCAGCAGCCAAGATACCGGGACAGGGGACGAGCAGTACTTC. This codes for CASSQDTGTGDEQYF.

The chain couples TRBV19 to TRBJ2-7; D remains ambiguous. The germline V gene has CDR1 LNHDA and CDR2 SQIVND (reference sequence). V shed 3 bases and J shed 4 bases, with 13 bases lying between them. CDR3 length: 14 residues. CDR3 in DNA: TGTGCCAGTAGTATTATGGCAGGTCAATACGAGCAGTACTTC. Translating gives CASSIMAGQYEQYF. Drawing the rest from reference TRBV19 and TRBJ2-7, the complete variable domain is DGGITQSPKYLFRKEGQNVTLSCEQNLNHDAMYWYRQDPGQGLRLIYYSQIVNDFQKGDIAEGYSVSREKKESFPLTVTSAQKNPTAFYLCASSIMAGQYEQYFGPGTRLTVT.

The gene calls are TRBV5-1 and TRBJ1-4; 10 positions agree with TRBD1. Germline CDR1 reads SGHRS; CDR2 reads YFSETQ. With 4 bases clipped from V and 4 bases from J, the junction kept 7 bases outside the gene matches. CDR3 length equals 16 residues. The CDR3 loop is CASSEGQGIVNEKLFF. CDR3 bases: TGCGCCAGCAGCGAGGGACAGGGGATCGTTAATGAAAAACTGTTTTTT.

This clone appeared once. The chain couples TRBV7-8 to TRBJ2-7; 8 bases line up with TRBD2. This CDR3 spans 16 amino acids. CDR1 and CDR2 from the germline V gene are SGHVS and FQNEAQ. V lost 4 bases, J lost 1 base, and 9 bases stayed unmatched. The CDR3 bases are TGTGCCAGCAGCTCGGAGGTACTAGCGGATTCCTACGAGCAGTACTTC. The encoded protein is CASSSEVLADSYEQYF.

J is TRBJ1-1 and V is TRBV6-1, with 7 bases aligning to TRBD1. CDR3 length: 14 residues. Trimming cost V 0 bases and J 11 bases; bases outside gene matches: 9. The germline V gene encodes CDR1 MNHNS and CDR2 SASEGT. In nucleotides, the CDR3 is TGTGCCAGCAGTGAAGCACGGACAGGCCGGCGGGCTTTCTTT. Translating it yields CASSEARTGRRAFF.

The rearrangement links TRBV27 to TRBJ1-2; the D gene is possibly TRBD1 (5 bases). This CDR3 spans 13 amino acids. Between the trimmed V and J ends, which lost 1 base and 4 bases, there was a span of 7 bases. CDR1 is MNHEY and CDR2 is SMNVEV in the germline V gene (reference sequence). Here the CDR3 DNA reads TGTGCCAGCAGTTTATTGGGGGGCTATGGCTACACCTTC. Amino acid sequence: CASSLLGGYGYTF.

This chain connects TRBV5-4 to TRBJ2-1, with 12 positions matching TRBD1. Germline lookup yields CDR1 SGHNT and CDR2 YYREEE (reference sequence). The trim removed 0 bases at V and 5 bases at J, leaving 9 bases unmatched. The CDR3 extends over 18 amino acids. The CDR3 sequence is CASSLAFGTGGMDNEQFF. The CDR3 DNA reads as TGTGCCAGCAGCTTGGCCTTCGGGACAGGGGGCATGGACAATGAGCAGTTCTTC.

The gene calls are TRBV27 and TRBJ1-3; D unresolved. Trimming stripped 2 bases from V and 3 bases from J, with 23 bases between. The CDR3 consists of 19 residues. Germline assignment: CDR1 MNHEY and CDR2 SMNVEV (reference sequence). Here the CDR3 DNA reads TGTGCCAGCAGTTTAGTGGGTGTCCATAACGAGGTGGTTGGAAACACCATATATTTT. Translation: CASSLVGVHNEVVGNTIYF.

The V gene is TRBV6-5, the J gene TRBJ1-6; no definite D call. The V end was cut by 5 bases, the J end by 10 bases, with 15 bases between. CDR3 length: 14 residues. Germline CDR1 and CDR2: MNHEY and SVGAGI. The CDR3 region has the DNA TGTGCCAGCAGTCGGGTCAATGGTCGATCACCCCTCCACTTT. It encodes CASSRVNGRSPLHF.

The chain joins TRBV6-5 to TRBJ1-1; D is unresolved. The CDR3 has 13 residues. Germline CDR1 and CDR2: MNHEY and SVGAGI. V lost 6 bases to trimming and J lost 5 bases, with 13 bases between them. The DNA of the CDR3 is TGTGCCAGCAGCAAACTCGAGTCTACTGAAGCTTTCTTT. This sequence encodes CASSKLESTEAFF.

The chain carries TRBV6-6 and TRBJ1-5; D not certain. Trimming stripped 6 bases from V and 1 base from J, with 13 bases between. Per germline, CDR1 MNHNY and CDR2 SVGAGI (reference sequence). The CDR3 runs to 15 residues. The CDR3 protein is CASSGPGESNQPQHF. The CDR3 nucleotides read TGTGCCAGCAGCGGGCCCGGGGAAAGCAATCAGCCCCAGCATTTT.

The chain carries TRBV5-1 and TRBJ1-2, with D possibly matching TRBD1 (5 bases). The CDR3 spans 15 residues. Germline-derived CDR1 and CDR2 are SGHRS and YFSETQ. V was pared by 2 bases and J by 8 bases, with 19 bases between. The CDR3 nucleotides are TGCGCCAGCAGCTTCTCCCCCGGCAGGGATCGGGGCTACACCTTC. Encoded protein: CASSFSPGRDRGYTF.

The chain carries TRBV9 and TRBJ2-1, with TRBD2 matching 12 bases. The CDR3 length is 16 residues. Germline lookup yields CDR1 SGDLS and CDR2 YYNGEE. The ends lost 5 bases at V and 5 bases at J; junction bases unmatched: 8. The CDR3 DNA reads TGTGCCAGCAGAGAAGGACTAGCGGGAATGGACAATGAGCAGTTCTTC. Its protein is CASREGLAGMDNEQFF.

The rearrangement joins TRBV6-1 to TRBJ2-1; TRBD1 matches at 7 bases. The germline gives CDR1 MNHNS, CDR2 SASEGT. V trimming: 2 bases; J trimming: 6 bases; junction bases outside the gene matches: 16. The CDR3 extends over 18 amino acids. The CDR3 is CASSELMDRLVAGNEQFF. The DNA for the CDR3 is TGTGCCAGCAGTGAATTGATGGACAGGTTGGTAGCCGGCAATGAGCAGTTCTTC.